This note documents a single T cell receptor beta chain sequence. As yet, its antigen is unknown. This specimen comes from a study of cytomegalovirus exposure and HLA in healthy donors. Study information: Genetic ancestry analysis placed over 75% of the 398 donors that were genotyped in the Caucasian-associated cluster. Notes on the study in general: A prior analysis recorded that most TCR beta V segments were productive about 87% or about 30% of the time.

V lost 5 bases and J lost 0, with 12 bases in between. The germline V gene has CDR1 SGHTS and CDR2 YDEGEE. The CDR3 loop spans 15 amino acids. PCR was performed using 60 Vbeta and 13 Jbeta primers. The table came from immunoSEQ multiplex PCR; TCRdb's copy has only in-frame clones and leaves some out. The data hold over 95,000 clones, with around 77% observed a single time. The chain is built from TRBV5-8 and TRBJ1-5; maybe TRBD1 (6 bases). This clonotype originated in a woman in her twenties or thirties in good health and CMV-seropositive. Material: PBMCs. CDR3 nucleotide sequence: TGTGCCAGCAGGCCCACAGGGTATAGCAATCAGCCCCAGCATTTT. It specifies CASRPTGYSNQPQHF.